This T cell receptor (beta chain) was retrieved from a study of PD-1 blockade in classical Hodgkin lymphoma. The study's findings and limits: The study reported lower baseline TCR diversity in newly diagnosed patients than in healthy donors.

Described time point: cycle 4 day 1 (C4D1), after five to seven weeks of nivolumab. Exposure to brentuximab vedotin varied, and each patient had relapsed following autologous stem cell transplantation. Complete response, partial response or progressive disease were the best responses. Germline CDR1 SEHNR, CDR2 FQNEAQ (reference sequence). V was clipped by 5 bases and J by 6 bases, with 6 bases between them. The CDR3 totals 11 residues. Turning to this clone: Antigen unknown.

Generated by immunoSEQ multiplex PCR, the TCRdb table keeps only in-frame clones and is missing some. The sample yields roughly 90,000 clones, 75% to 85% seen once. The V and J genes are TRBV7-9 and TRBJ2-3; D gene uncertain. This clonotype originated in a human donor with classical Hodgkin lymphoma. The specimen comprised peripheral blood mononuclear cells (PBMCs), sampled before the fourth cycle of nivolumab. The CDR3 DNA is TGTGCCAGCAGCCAGAGTGATACGCAGTATTTT. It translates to CASSQSDTQYF.